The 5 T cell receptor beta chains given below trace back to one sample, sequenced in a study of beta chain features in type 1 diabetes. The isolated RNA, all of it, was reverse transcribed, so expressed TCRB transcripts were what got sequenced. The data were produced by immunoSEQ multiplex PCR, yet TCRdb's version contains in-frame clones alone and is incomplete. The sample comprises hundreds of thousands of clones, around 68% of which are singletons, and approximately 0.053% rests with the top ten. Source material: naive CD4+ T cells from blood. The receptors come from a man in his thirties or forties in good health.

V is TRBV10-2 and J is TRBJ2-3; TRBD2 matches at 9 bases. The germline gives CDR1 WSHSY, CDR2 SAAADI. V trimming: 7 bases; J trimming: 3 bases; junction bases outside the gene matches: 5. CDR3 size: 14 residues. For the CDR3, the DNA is TGCGCCAGCACTAGCGGGATCAATACAGATACGCAGTATTTT. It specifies CASTSGINTDTQYF.

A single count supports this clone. Written as DNA, the CDR3 is TGTGCCGTTCACAGGGGGCGCACAGAGACCCAGTACTTC. Protein: CAVHRGRTETQYF. J is TRBJ2-5 and V is TRBV6-5; 9 bases align to TRBD1. This CDR3 is 13 amino acids long. Per the germline V gene, CDR1 is MNHEY and CDR2 is SVGAGI. The V segment lost 11 bases and the J segment 4 bases; nucleotides outside the gene matches: 8.

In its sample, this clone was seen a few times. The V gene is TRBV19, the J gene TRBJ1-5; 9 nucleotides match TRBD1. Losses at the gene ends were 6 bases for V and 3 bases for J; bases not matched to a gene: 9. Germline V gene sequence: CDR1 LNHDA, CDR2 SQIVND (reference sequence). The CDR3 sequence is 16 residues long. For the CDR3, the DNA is TGTGCCAGTAGCAAGGGACAGGGCGTGAACAATCAGCCCCAGCATTTT. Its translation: CASSKGQGVNNQPQHF. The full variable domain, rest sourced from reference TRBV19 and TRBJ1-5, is DGGITQSPKYLFRKEGQNVTLSCEQNLNHDAMYWYRQDPGQGLRLIYYSQIVNDFQKGDIAEGYSVSREKKESFPLTVTSAQKNPTAFYLCASSKGQGVNNQPQHFGDGTRLSIL.

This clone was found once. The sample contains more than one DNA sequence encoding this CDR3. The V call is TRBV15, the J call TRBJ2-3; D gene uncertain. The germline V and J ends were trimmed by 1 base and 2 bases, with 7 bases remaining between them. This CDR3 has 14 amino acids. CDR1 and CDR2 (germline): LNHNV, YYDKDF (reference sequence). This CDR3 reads CATSRGGSTDTQYF. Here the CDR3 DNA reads TGTGCCACCAGCAGAGGGGGATCCACAGATACGCAGTATTTT. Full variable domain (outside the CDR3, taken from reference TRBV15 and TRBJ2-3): DAMVIQNPRYQVTQFGKPVTLSCSQTLNHNVMYWYQQKSSQAPKLLFHYYDKDFNNEADTPDNFQSRRPNTSFCFLDIRSPGLGDTAMYLCATSRGGSTDTQYFGPGTRLTVL.

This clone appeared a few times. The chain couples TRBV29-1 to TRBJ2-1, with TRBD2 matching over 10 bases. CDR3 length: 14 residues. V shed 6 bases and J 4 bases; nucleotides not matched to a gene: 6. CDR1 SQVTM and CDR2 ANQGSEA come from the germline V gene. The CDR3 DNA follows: TGCAGCGTCATAGCGGGAGGCGCATACAATGAGCAGTTCTTC. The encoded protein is CSVIAGGAYNEQFF.